This T cell receptor beta chain emerged from a study of blood T cells in healthy people across ages (dated by TCRdb to about 2015). Study-level background: Template switching captured roughly one uniquely barcoded TCR beta cDNA molecule per two T cells in model experiments. The study measured age-related changes in TCR beta repertoire diversity using deep sequencing normalized with unique cDNA molecular identifiers. The donors were split into four age groups: young (average about 15 years), middle-aged (around 37), aged (62) and long-lived (over 80). To avoid experimental bias, donors of different ages were spread randomly across the sequencing lanes. The study analyzed two additional independent replicas of 1 million unique cDNA reads from the same blood draw for two donors, one aged 18 to 29 and one aged 80 or older.

CDR1 and CDR2 are drawn from the germline V gene: SQVTM, ANQGSEA. From the cysteine through the phenylalanine, the CDR3 covers 15 amino acids. The kept DNA is CDR3 alone, 45 bases in frame from the first base. Trimmed from V: 1 base; trimmed from J: 2 bases; junction bases lacking a gene match: 6. Systemically healthy Caucasian individuals from Russia, roughly 40 in total and aged about 6 to 100 years, were included as donors. Ten milliliters of peripheral blood were drawn from each donor into EDTA-treated Vacutainer tubes. Ficoll-Paque density-gradient centrifugation was used to isolate PBMCs, with at least 7 million per sample. Total RNA, at least 5 micrograms per sample, was extracted from PBMCs with Trizol reagent. For every donor, an aliquot of PBMCs went through flow cytometry to measure the percentages of naive CD45RAhigh/CD27high T cells. Libraries were prepared through 5' RACE. This sample was sequenced with an Illumina HiSeq 2500. A second PCR of about 7 to 12 cycles was run with a J-beta primer mix and a sample-barcoded 5' primer. Each TCR beta cDNA molecule received a unique molecular identifier from a template-switch 5' adaptor carrying 12 random nucleotides. Each sample yielded at least 2.5 million CDR3-containing paired-end reads. All of the RNA was converted into first-strand cDNA using the Mint cDNA synthesis kit, with a TRBC-specific oligonucleotide serving as the primer. After uracil-DNA glycosylase treatment, a first 18-cycle PCR used universal primers M1SS and BC2_uni_R on all cDNA. Concerning the study's data processing: For normalization, 1 million high-quality reads, each with a distinct molecular identifier, were randomly selected from each sample. Instead of being binned into consensus sequences, reads with shared molecular identifiers were discarded. CDR3 identification, clonotype clustering and error correction used MiTCR with a Q25 quality threshold and the strictest error-elimination algorithm. A nonparametric unseen species model with Euler transformation was used to estimate a lower bound on total TCR beta diversity. TCRdb reprocessing: public reads trimmed at Q25 with fastp, clones called with MiXCR, in-frame beta chains kept. Under each unique CDR3 protein, matching rows form one entry showing the most common genes and DNA. TCRdb, rather than the study authors, made the V and J calls. Counted in this sample were 1,500,000 or so distinct CDR3 sequences; under 55% of them appeared once. Around 4% of the sample is taken by the ten largest.

Paper-wide results and their limitations: Observed TCR beta diversity correlated strongly with the percentage of naive T cells measured by flow cytometry. Observed TCR beta diversity per million T cells fell roughly linearly with age, and a significant reduction was already apparent by age about 38. Estimates of total diversity based on one million sequenced T cells were regarded as lower bounds and as underestimates. Because the CMV infection status of the donors was unknown, age-related changes in expanded clonotypes may potentially have been confounded. Bulk unsorted PBMC profiling prevented conclusive comparison of naive and antigen-experienced compartments. Compared with the aged group, more naive CD4+ T cells, fewer expanded clones and increased TCR diversity were shown by the long-lived group, suggesting age selection.

As regards this clonotype: Its target antigen remains unknown. No base quality values were provided; no much bigger clone lies one nucleotide off.

The chain is made from TRBV29-1 and TRBJ2-5; 8 nucleotides in the junction match TRBD1. Input material: blood. The sequence was collected from a woman aged 18-35 years in good health. The CDR3 corresponds to CSVEVLDRGQETQYF. At the DNA level, the sequence is TGCAGCGTTGAAGTACTTGACAGGGGTCAAGAGACCCAGTACTTC.